A selection of T cell receptor beta chains follows, all from one sample in a study of human T cells and chemical hapten exposure. TCRdb independently ran MiXCR on the RACE reads; one entry per CDR3 protein. The sample yields about 40,000 distinct CDR3 sequences, 10% to 13% seen once. Material: whole blood, obtained in connection with sensitization to the hapten diphenylcyclopropenone (DPC). Source of these receptors: a young man with alopecia areata. Some clones in this sample may be carry-over from other donors' samples. The conserved cysteine and the conserved F or W are not part of the CDR3 here. Not every row has a clone size; where given, it reads once, few, many or a size class.

v_call	j_call	clone_size	cdr3_aa
TRBV3-1	TRBJ2-5	NA	VSSQGRRQETQY
TRBV7-9	TRBJ1-4	NA	ASSTGGDEKLF
TRBV7-9	TRBJ2-1	few	ASSPGLGAYNEQF
TRBV7-9	TRBJ2-3	NA	ASSHPLSDTQY
TRBV7-9	TRBJ1-2	many	ASSLEASYGYT
TRBV19	TRBJ1-5	many	ASSTQGAGNQPQH
TRBV7-3	TRBJ1-1	many	ASSPAAGGHTEAF
TRBV11-2	TRBJ1-6	many	ASSLRTGGLSSYNSPLH
TRBV6-6	TRBJ2-1	many	ASSYDLYGTDRF
TRBV12-3/TRBV12-4	TRBJ1-4	many	ASSPPGQGEKLF
TRBV5-1	TRBJ1-1	NA	ASSLLDNRVRNTEAF
TRBV11-2	TRBJ2-2	few	ASSLVLVNTGELF
TRBV28	TRBJ1-5	many	ASSFGSDLGNQPQH
TRBV12-3/TRBV12-4	TRBJ1-6	few	ASSLPGYNSPLH
TRBV5-1	TRBJ2-1	NA	ASSFQAPSSYNEQF
TRBV3-1	TRBJ2-7	NA	ASSQVPRTSYEQY
TRBV5-1	TRBJ2-3	many	ASSLAVGIGADTQY
TRBV6-2/TRBV6-3	TRBJ2-1	NA	ASSYGAREQF
TRBV20-1	TRBJ1-1	many	SATTNMNTEAF
TRBV4-1	TRBJ1-4	NA	ASRATGVNEKLF
TRBV28	TRBJ1-6	many	ASSNTGTGFNSPLH
TRBV11-3	TRBJ2-1	NA	ASSLDLGTGAYNEQF
TRBV9	TRBJ1-1	NA	ASSARQNTEAF
TRBV20-1	TRBJ1-1	many	SASFTGNTEAF
TRBV28	TRBJ2-2	NA	ASSVRRLAGGGRGAGELF
TRBV7-2	TRBJ2-3	many	ASSLAQDRGSQY
TRBV7-9	TRBJ1-4	NA	ASSQGVATNEKLF
TRBV29-1	TRBJ2-3	NA	SGQLGSDTQY
TRBV7-2	TRBJ2-7	NA	ASSLGNWDRLLH
TRBV15	TRBJ1-5	few	ATSRDGQGSQPQH
TRBV20-1	TRBJ1-4	many	SAEGAPATNEKLF
TRBV2	TRBJ2-2	many	ASSETSGGPATGELF
TRBV7-2	TRBJ2-5	NA	ASSFYRRGQETQY
TRBV20-1	TRBJ1-3	few	SARDPNSGNTIY
TRBV2	TRBJ2-7	many	ASNGIGTYEQY
TRBV10-3	TRBJ2-7	NA	AISPASGSRYEQY
TRBV20-1	TRBJ1-3	many	SATRDSSGNTIY